Shown below are 19 T cell receptor beta chains from a single sample sequenced in a study of blood T cells in healthy people across ages. Sample-barcoded 5' priming and a J-beta primer mix drove a second PCR of 7 to 11 cycles. Each CDR3 protein gets one entry after TCRdb re-called the 5' RACE reads with MiXCR. Here the sample spans hundreds of thousands of distinct CDR3 sequences, around 50% being singletons. The sample was blood. The source of these receptors is a middle-aged man in good health.

Points on this clonotype: Since a much larger clone is just one base distant, this may be a read error. This CDR3 is CSIDGLASNEQFF. The DNA of the CDR3 is TGCAGCATTGACGGACTAGCCTCCAATGAGCAGTTCTTC. This chain links TRBV29-1 with TRBJ2-1; TRBD2 matches 8 bases. Germline V gene data show CDR1 as SQVTM and CDR2 as ANQGSEA. This CDR3 region has 13 residues.

This clonotype has more than one count but fewer than ten. V and J are TRBV7-6 and TRBJ2-1; D not certain. Trimming took 9 bases from V and 6 from J, leaving 9 bases between them. This CDR3 region has 11 residues. Germline V gene sequence: CDR1 SGHVS, CDR2 FNYEAQ. Here the CDR3 reads CASTEANEQFF. DNA of the CDR3: TGTGCCAGTACAGAGGCCAATGAGCAGTTCTTC.

The chain uses TRBV20-1 and TRBJ1-1; 9 nucleotides line up with TRBD1. V lost 1 base to trimming and J lost 3 bases; unmatched junction nucleotides: 6. CDR3 length: 15 residues. Germline V gene data show CDR1 as DFQATT and CDR2 as SNEGSKA (reference sequence). In DNA, the CDR3 is TGCAGTGCTAGAGGGGACAGGGATCGCGACACTGAAGCTTTCTTT. As protein: CSARGDRDRDTEAFF.

V and J are TRBV3-1 and TRBJ1-1, with D hard to call. V dropped 6 bases and J dropped 7 bases, with 9 bases sitting between them. The CDR3 loop spans 11 amino acids. CDR1 is LGHDT and CDR2 is YNNKEL in the germline V gene (reference sequence). The CDR3 sequence is CASSRTDEAFF. Here the CDR3 DNA reads TGTGCCAGCAGTCGCACCGATGAAGCTTTCTTT. The entire variable domain, with the rest obtained from reference TRBV3-1 and TRBJ1-1, is as follows: DTAVSQTPKYLVTQMGNDKSIKCEQNLGHDTMYWYKQDSKKFLKIMFSYNNKELIINETVPNRFSPKSPDKAHLNLHINSLELGDSAVYFCASSRTDEAFFGQGTRLTVV.

This clonotype was observed a single time. The chain uses TRBV21-1 and TRBJ2-1; whether TRBD2, the table's D call, matches the DNA was not checked. TRBV21-1 is reported as a pseudogene. This CDR3 has 14 residues. CDR3 residues: CASSERLAWNEQFF. The CDR3 nucleotides are TGTGCCAGCAGCGAAAGACTAGCCTGGAATGAGCAGTTCTTC.

This clonotype has a handful of counts. V and J are TRBV29-1 and TRBJ2-4; unclear D gene. The closer fit of TRBJ2-7 to the DNA end suggests the J call may be wrong. CDR3 length: 12 amino acids. Germline loops: CDR1 SQVTM, CDR2 ANQGSEA. The CDR3 DNA follows: TGCAGCGTTGGGAACGGCTTAAACGAGCAGTACTTC. Translating gives CSVGNGLNEQYF.

The chain couples TRBV4-2 to TRBJ2-1, with unresolved D. The CDR3 spans 12 residues. Deletions cut 5 bases from V and 10 bases from J, with 12 bases between. CDR1 and CDR2 (germline): LGHNA, YNFKEQ. DNA of the CDR3: TGTGCCAGCAGCGCCGACCTGGAGGAGCAGTTCTTC. Translating it yields CASSADLEEQFF.

This clonotype was picked up a small number of times. This chain joins TRBV28 and TRBJ1-6, with D possibly being TRBD1 (5 bases). V lost 3 bases and J lost 3, with 9 bases in between. The CDR3 sequence is 15 residues long. The germline V gene has CDR1 MDHEN and CDR2 SYDVKM. The CDR3 coding sequence is TGTGCCAGCAGTTTTTCCAGGGTCTATAATTCACCCCTCCACTTT. Translated, it gives CASSFSRVYNSPLHF. Complete variable domain (other parts from reference TRBV28 and TRBJ1-6): DVKVTQSSRYLVKRTGEKVFLECVQDMDHENMFWYRQDPGLGLRLIYFSYDVKMKEKGDIPEGYSVSREKKERFSLILESASTNQTSMYLCASSFSRVYNSPLHFGNGTRLTVT.

The rearrangement joins TRBV5-1 to TRBJ2-5, with 16 bases that match TRBD2. Germline assignment: CDR1 SGHRS and CDR2 YFSETQ. V lost 4 bases to trimming and J lost 11 bases; unmatched junction nucleotides: 14. The CDR3 extends over 17 amino acids. CDR3 in amino acids: CASSPGLAGGWNNEQYF. Written as DNA, the CDR3 is TGCGCCAGCAGCCCGGGACTAGCGGGAGGGTGGAACAATGAGCAGTACTTC.

Only a few counts were recorded for this clonotype. V usage is TRBV9 and J usage is TRBJ2-3; TRBD2 agrees at 9 bases. Germline trimming cut 0 bases from V and 2 bases from J; bases unmatched to any gene: 4. Germline V gene lookup returns CDR1 SGDLS and CDR2 YYNGEE. The CDR3 extends over 16 amino acids. CDR3 loop: CASSVASGDYTDTQYF. The CDR3 DNA follows: TGTGCCAGCAGCGTAGCTAGCGGGGACTACACAGATACGCAGTATTTT.

The rearrangement joins TRBV20-1 to TRBJ2-1; no clear D. V was cut by 6 bases and J by 0 bases, with 12 bases left in between. This CDR3 has 14 amino acids. Germline CDR1 reads DFQATT; CDR2 reads SNEGSKA (reference sequence). DNA of the CDR3: TGCAGTGCCAGACGTGATACCTCCTACAATGAGCAGTTCTTC. Its translation is CSARRDTSYNEQFF.

In its sample, this clonotype was seen many times. The chain has TRBV29-1 and TRBJ2-5; D gene uncertain. CDR3 length: 12 amino acids. V gave up 6 bases and J gave up 4 bases, with 12 bases separating them. The germline CDR1 and CDR2 sequences are SQVTM and ANQGSEA. CDR3 coding DNA: TGCAGCGTGAGAAACCCTCGAGAGACCCAGTACTTC. Translated: CSVRNPRETQYF.

This chain connects TRBV28 to TRBJ2-5; D is unresolved. From germline, CDR1 is MDHEN and CDR2 SYDVKM. The length of the CDR3 is 16 residues. V dropped 0 bases and J dropped 0 bases, with 11 bases sitting between them. The CDR3 protein is CASSLWGGSNQETQYF. In nucleotides, the CDR3 is TGTGCCAGCAGTTTATGGGGCGGATCCAACCAAGAGACCCAGTACTTC.

The chain links TRBV7-2 to TRBJ2-3; unclear D gene. V was clipped by 1 base and J by 3 bases, with 11 bases between them. Germline V gene sequence: CDR1 SGHTA, CDR2 FQGNSA. This CDR3 has 15 residues. In DNA form, the CDR3 reads TGTGCCAGCAGCTTAGGGCGTTTAGTGACAGATACGCAGTATTTT. Its translation: CASSLGRLVTDTQYF.

The rearrangement links TRBV28 to TRBJ1-5; 9 bases line up with TRBD1. After removal of 6 bases from V and 0 bases from J, the junction contained 3 bases not matched to a gene. This CDR3 contains 15 residues. Germline CDR1 is MDHEN and CDR2 is SYDVKM. CDR3 nucleotides: TGTGCCAGCAGAACGACAGGGGGTAGCAATCAGCCCCAGCATTTT. It yields the protein CASRTTGGSNQPQHF.

This clonotype has a handful of counts. J is TRBJ2-5 and V is TRBV6-2 or TRBV6-3; maybe TRBD2 (5 bases). CDR3 size: 15 residues. CDR1 MNHEY and CDR2 SVGEGT come from the germline V gene. V lost 4 bases and J 0 bases, leaving 12 bases between the germline ends. The CDR3: CASSSTRGYQETQYF. CDR3 nucleotides: TGTGCCAGCAGTTCCACCCGAGGGTACCAAGAGACCCAGTACTTC.

In this sample, this clonotype turned up a few times. The chain has TRBV2 and TRBJ1-2; possibly TRBD1 for D (5 bases). Germline CDR1 reads SNHLY; CDR2 reads FYNNEI. This CDR3 comprises 15 residues. The V gene lost 2 bases and the J gene lost 4 bases, with 14 bases spanning the gap. CDR3 nucleotide sequence: TGTGCCAGCAGTGAATCGTCCAGGGACGGCTATGGCTACACCTTC. Protein sequence: CASSESSRDGYGYTF. The whole variable domain, remainder taken from reference TRBV2 and TRBJ1-2, is EPEVTQTPSHQVTQMGQEVILRCVPISNHLYFYWYRQILGQKVEFLVSFYNNEISEKSEIFDDQFSVERPDGSNFTLKIRSTKLEDSAMYFCASSESSRDGYGYTFGSGTRLTVV.

The gene calls are TRBV5-1 and TRBJ2-1; the match to TRBD2 covers 12 bases. J gave up 0 bases and V 4 bases, and 8 bases lay outside the gene matches. The CDR3 length is 18 residues. Germline loops: CDR1 SGHRS, CDR2 YFSETQ. The CDR3 DNA reads as TGCGCCAGCAGCCCGCCTAGGACTAGCGGGACCTCCTACAATGAGCAGTTCTTC. The encoded protein is CASSPPRTSGTSYNEQFF.

The gene calls are TRBV5-6 and TRBJ2-4; D uncertain. Trimming shortened V by 4 bases and J by 13 bases, and 12 bases separated the two germline ends. The germline V gene has CDR1 SGHDT and CDR2 YYEEEE. The length of the CDR3 is 11 residues. CDR3 sequence (DNA): TGTGCCAGCAGCCAGGCCAGCCAGCAGTACTTC. Protein: CASSQASQQYF.